This TCR beta chain was recorded in a study of T cell changes during pregnancy in multiple sclerosis. Repertoires were generated with immunoSEQ multiplex PCR, while TCRdb's copy carries only in-frame clones and drops some. In the table there are just over 40,000 clones, about 87% of which are singletons. Deletions cut 4 bases from V and 0 bases from J, with 13 bases between. Germline-derived CDR1 and CDR2 are MNHEY and SVGAGI. The length of the CDR3 is 16 residues. This sequence was found in a female donor in good health, enrolled as a control in a pregnancy study. The sample in question was peripheral blood, obtained in the first trimester of pregnancy. The chain has TRBV6-5 and TRBJ2-4, with D perhaps matching TRBD2 (7 bases). CDR3 sequence reads: CASSLGGGVAKNIQYF. CDR3 bases: TGTGCCAGCAGTTTAGGGGGGGGCGTAGCCAAAAACATTCAGTACTTC.